The rows below give T cell receptor beta chains drawn from one sample of a study of blood T cell repertoires in COVID-19. The method was immunoSEQ multiplex PCR; TCRdb's version includes in-frame clones alone and lacks a portion of them. The data contain over 70,000 clones, roughly 78% of them singletons. Material for sequencing was peripheral blood. The receptors come from a man aged 55-75 years with acute or convalescent COVID-19. Both conserved end residues are part of each CDR3. The D gene is left open where the match is weak. Rows may omit the clone size; those that give it use once, few, many or a size class.

>TRBV18|TRBJ1-1|NA|few
CASSPSTGNTEAFF
TGTGCCAGCTCACCTTCGACAGGGAACACTGAAGCTTTCTTT
>TRBV7-7|TRBJ1-1|NA|few
CASSLRGNTEAFF
TGTGCTAGCAGCTTACGGGGGAACACTGAAGCTTTCTTT
>TRBV19|TRBJ1-2|TRBD1|NA
CASSIEAGGDYGYTF
TGTGCCAGTAGTATAGAGGCAGGGGGTGACTATGGCTACACCTTC
>TRBV6-6|TRBJ2-7|TRBD1|NA
CASSYFAGQGTEQYF
TGTGCCAGCAGTTACTTCGCGGGACAGGGAACCGAGCAGTACTTC
>TRBV3-1/TRBV3-2|TRBJ1-1|TRBD1|NA
CASSQRTGGAGNTEAFF
TGTGCCAGCAGCCAACGTACAGGGGGCGCGGGGAACACTGAAGCTTTCTTT
>TRBV4-3|TRBJ1-6|NA|NA
CASSQSFRWDNSPLHF
TGCGCCAGCAGCCAAAGTTTCAGGTGGGATAATTCACCCCTCCACTTT
>TRBV18|TRBJ1-4|NA|NA
CASSPNQNYNEKLFF
TGTGCCAGCTCACCAAATCAGAACTATAATGAAAAACTGTTTTTT
>TRBV19|TRBJ1-4|NA|NA
CASTQGGNEKLFF
TGTGCCAGTACCCAGGGTGGGAATGAAAAACTGTTTTTT
>TRBV28|TRBJ1-1|NA|NA
CATLGGSGSTEAFF
TGTGCCACCCTGGGGGGTTCGGGGAGCACTGAAGCTTTCTTT
>TRBV14|TRBJ1-4|NA|NA
CASSHLSSLRSEKLFF
TGTGCCAGCAGCCACCTCTCTTCCCTCAGGTCCGAAAAACTGTTTTTT
>TRBV30|TRBJ1-3|TRBD1|NA
CAQRQGAGNTIYF
TGTGCCCAGAGACAGGGGGCGGGAAACACCATATATTTT